This T cell receptor (beta chain) was profiled in a study of T-cell memory formation after mild COVID-19. Study background: TCR clusters were mostly confined to one donor each. Points from the study as a whole: Later expanders leaned CD4+, whereas day 15 to 85 contracting clones were balanced CD4/CD8. Whether day 37 second-wave clones are SARS-CoV-2-specific was not confirmed. CD4+ clones that contracted lay mainly in CM and EM; CD8+ ones lay in EMRA.

For this clonotype: Antigen: not known.

TCRdb processed the 5' RACE reads anew with MiXCR; each CDR3 protein has one entry. This table holds roughly 500,000 distinct CDR3 sequences, 20% found once. The origin of this receptor is an adult woman who had mild COVID-19 (a few samples of this study predate the infection). Cell type and time point are not known. The material sequenced was PBMCs or a T cell subset sorted from them (not recorded which).

CDR3 DNA: TGTGCCAGCATGAGCTTACAAGAGACCCAGTACTTC. Its protein product is CASMSLQETQYF. The chain joins TRBV6-4 to TRBJ2-5; D unresolved. With 7 bases removed from V and 2 bases from J, the gap between germline ends came to 8 bases. The CDR3 contains 12 residues. Germline V gene lookup returns CDR1 MRHNA and CDR2 SNTAGT.